A single T cell receptor beta chain is shown here with its context. This specimen comes from a study of blood T cell repertoires in COVID-19. The repertoire was sequenced with immunoSEQ multiplex PCR; TCRdb's copy has only in-frame clones and lacks some. The table shows roughly 140,000 clones, with less than 90% occurring only once. Germline V gene sequence: CDR1 LGHDT, CDR2 YNNKEL (reference sequence). The CDR3 has 15 amino acids. Trimming cost V 0 bases and J 4 bases; bases outside gene matches: 6. All enrollees were roughly 18 to 89 years old and from 20 to 30 US areas. Cohort allocation depended upon clinical history that participants reported.

This chain joins TRBV3-1 (or the pseudogene TRBV3-2) and TRBJ2-7; TRBD1 matches 7 bases. Input material: PBMCs or T cells enriched from blood (not recorded which). The TCR comes from a woman between 45 and 60 years old who had been exposed to COVID-19. DNA for the CDR3: TGTGCCAGCAGCCAAGATCTGGGACAGAATTACGAGCAGTACTTC. Protein sequence: CASSQDLGQNYEQYF.